Below are 14 T cell receptor beta chains sequenced from a single sample in a study of shared clonotypes between healthy human individuals. Profiling relied on immunoSEQ multiplex PCR, and the TCRdb table lists in-frame clones only, not all of them. Here the sample spans roughly 2,500,000 clones, over 85% being singletons. The specimen was naive CD4+ T cells from PBMCs. The subset is: CD45RA+ positively selected. The origin of the receptors is a man between 18 and 35 years old in good health. Some clones in this sample may be carry-over from other donors' samples.

The chain carries TRBV27 and TRBJ2-2, with a tentative D call TRBD2 (5 bases). This CDR3 has 14 amino acids. Germline CDR1 and CDR2: MNHEY and SMNVEV (reference sequence). Trimming shortened V by 10 bases and J by 5 bases, and 17 bases separated the two germline ends. The CDR3: CATRGRPGTGELFF. CDR3 sequence (DNA): TGTGCCACCCGAGGGCGTCCGGGAACCGGGGAGCTGTTTTTT.

V is TRBV5-1 and J is TRBJ2-1; 7 nucleotides match TRBD2. Germline V gene data show CDR1 as SGHRS and CDR2 as YFSETQ. Trimming removed 9 bases from V and 9 bases from J; junction bases left unmatched: 15. The length of the CDR3 is 14 residues. The CDR3 here is CATRGIASGLEQFF. Written as DNA, the CDR3 is TGCGCCACCCGGGGGATCGCTAGCGGTCTTGAGCAGTTCTTC.

V gene TRBV28 combines with J gene TRBJ2-1; no clear D gene. CDR1 and CDR2 from the germline V gene are MDHEN and SYDVKM. The CDR3 is made up of 13 amino acids. V was clipped by 7 bases and J by 8 bases, with 15 bases between them. The CDR3 bases are TGTGCCAGCAAACTCACTGACCCGTATGAGCAGTTCTTC. It specifies CASKLTDPYEQFF.

The V gene is TRBV11-3, the J gene TRBJ2-7; 12 nucleotides match TRBD2. The germline V gene encodes CDR1 SGHNT and CDR2 YENEEA. Trimming took 5 bases from V and 2 from J; bases not matched to a gene: 13. This CDR3 is built from 18 residues. CDR3 coding DNA: TGTGCCAGCAGCCCCCCGCGACTAGCGGGAGACTCCCCCTACGAGCAGTACTTC. Translated: CASSPPRLAGDSPYEQYF.

Worth noting for this clone: Additional DNA sequences in this sample encode the identical CDR3. The chain carries TRBV5-1 and TRBJ1-1; 8 bases are a match to TRBD1. The ends lost 1 base at V and 1 base at J; junction bases unmatched: 3. Germline CDR1 and CDR2: SGHRS and YFSETQ. This CDR3 is 15 amino acids long. CDR3 nucleotides: TGCGCCAGCAGCTTGTTAGGGACAGGGAACACTGAAGCTTTCTTT. It codes for CASSLLGTGNTEAFF.

The rearrangement links TRBV25-1 to TRBJ2-7, with 10 nucleotides matching TRBD2. This CDR3 has 13 residues. Germline V gene lookup returns CDR1 MGHDK and CDR2 SYGVNS. Trimming took 5 bases from V and 6 from J; bases not matched to a gene: 4. The CDR3 region is CASSKAGGREQYF. The CDR3 coding sequence is TGTGCCAGCAGTAAAGCGGGAGGGCGCGAGCAGTACTTC.

The rearrangement uses TRBV4-1 and TRBJ2-3; 8 nucleotides align to TRBD1. Germline V gene data show CDR1 as MGHRA and CDR2 as YSYEKL. This CDR3 spans 15 amino acids. Germline trimming cut 4 bases from V and 4 bases from J; bases unmatched to any gene: 7. This CDR3 reads CASSPTGQGPDTQYF. CDR3 DNA: TGCGCCAGCAGCCCTACTGGACAGGGTCCAGATACGCAGTATTTT.

This chain uses TRBV18 with TRBJ1-2; D is ambiguous. CDR3 length equals 13 residues. The germline CDR1 and CDR2 sequences are KGHSH and LQKENI. Trimming removed 3 bases from V and 4 bases from J, with 9 bases in between. CDR3 loop: CASSPGMGYGYTF. CDR3 nucleotides: TGTGCCAGCTCACCCGGGATGGGCTATGGCTACACCTTC.

The V call is TRBV27, the J call TRBJ2-1; a possible D gene is TRBD2 (6 bases). V was clipped by 5 bases and J by 7 bases, with 15 bases between them. CDR1 and CDR2 from the germline V gene are MNHEY and SMNVEV (reference sequence). This CDR3 contains 14 residues. In DNA, the CDR3 is TGTGCCAGCAGTCGTGGACCTGGAGGGAATGAGCAGTTCTTC. Protein sequence: CASSRGPGGNEQFF.

Regarding this clone: The same CDR3 is also encoded by other DNA sequences in this sample. The V and J genes are TRBV7-3 and TRBJ1-1; D gene ambiguous. CDR1 and CDR2 (germline): SGHTA, FQGTGA. This CDR3 comprises 13 residues. The V gene lost 5 bases and the J gene lost 2 bases, with 9 bases spanning the gap. The CDR3 loop reads CASSLLGNTEAFF. CDR3 in DNA: TGTGCCAGCAGCCTCCTCGGTAACACTGAAGCTTTCTTT.

The chain combines TRBV9 with TRBJ1-3, with D perhaps TRBD1 (5 bases). The germline V gene encodes CDR1 SGDLS and CDR2 YYNGEE. This CDR3 spans 12 amino acids. V dropped 5 bases and J dropped 8 bases, with 11 bases sitting between them. The CDR3 protein is CASRGGGDTIYF. In DNA form, the CDR3 reads TGTGCCAGCAGGGGTGGAGGGGACACCATATATTTT.

Worth noting for this clone: Other DNA sequences of this sample code for an identical CDR3. The chain carries TRBV28 and TRBJ1-2, with no clear D. CDR3 length equals 13 residues. Trimming cost V 6 bases and J 3 bases, with 11 bases left between them. Germline CDR1 reads MDHEN; CDR2 reads SYDVKM. The CDR3: CASSPPRDYGYTF. CDR3 sequence (DNA): TGTGCCAGCAGCCCTCCGCGGGACTATGGCTACACCTTC.

Concerning this clone: This specimen includes other DNA sequences encoding the same CDR3. V gene TRBV7-2 combines with J gene TRBJ1-5, with 8 bases that match TRBD1. This CDR3 comprises 14 residues. The J segment lost 4 bases and the V segment lost 6 bases, leaving 5 bases of the junction unmatched. From germline, CDR1 is SGHTA and CDR2 FQGNSA. CDR3 protein: CASSIRQGNQPQHF. The DNA of the CDR3 is TGTGCCAGCAGTATACGACAGGGGAATCAGCCCCAGCATTTT.

The chain carries TRBV6-1 and TRBJ2-7; 11 positions match TRBD2. The CDR3 totals 14 residues. CDR1 is MNHNS, CDR2 SASEGT, per germline. J was trimmed by 5 bases and V by 8 bases; bases with no gene match: 8. The CDR3 region is CASQLTSGSNEQYF. The CDR3 coding sequence is TGTGCCAGCCAATTAACTAGCGGGAGCAACGAGCAGTACTTC.